Listed below are T cell receptor beta chains from one sample, sequenced in a study of spatial heterogeneity in lung cancer. In TCRdb, the 5' RACE reads were re-called with MiXCR into one record per CDR3 protein. The sample records some 32,000 distinct CDR3 sequences, 8% to 13% being singletons. This sample comprised PBMCs, obtained at follow-up. The receptor source for this set is a female donor with early-stage non-small cell lung cancer. Both conserved end residues are part of each CDR3. D genes are given only for firm matches. Size values are once, few and many counts, or a class for expanded clones, and some rows have none.

V gene: TRBV29-1; clone size: few; J gene: TRBJ2-3; D gene: TRBD2; CDR3 protein: CSVVTSGGSSTDTQYF; CDR3 DNA: TGCAGCGTTGTCACTAGCGGGGGTTCTAGCACAGATACGCAGTATTTT
V gene: TRBV18; clone size: .; J gene: TRBJ1-2; D gene: .; CDR3 protein: CASSPAGEYGYTF; CDR3 DNA: TGTGCCAGCTCACCCGCAGGCGAGTATGGCTACACCTTC
V gene: TRBV19; clone size: many; J gene: TRBJ2-7; D gene: .; CDR3 protein: CASKAGSHEQYF; CDR3 DNA: TGTGCCAGCAAAGCAGGGTCCCACGAGCAGTACTTC
V gene: TRBV28; clone size: few; J gene: TRBJ1-1; D gene: .; CDR3 protein: CASSFRPIGPLNTEAFF; CDR3 DNA: TGTGCCAGCAGTTTCCGGCCCATTGGGCCCTTGAACACTGAAGCTTTCTTT
V gene: TRBV24-1; clone size: many; J gene: TRBJ2-5; D gene: TRBD2; CDR3 protein: CATSSGTSAQETQYF; CDR3 DNA: TGTGCCACCAGCTCCGGGACTAGCGCCCAAGAGACCCAGTACTTC
V gene: TRBV7-9; clone size: many; J gene: TRBJ1-1; D gene: .; CDR3 protein: CATSKGTNTEAFF; CDR3 DNA: TGTGCCACTTCGAAGGGGACGAACACTGAAGCTTTCTTT
V gene: TRBV5-1; clone size: many; J gene: TRBJ1-1; D gene: TRBD1; CDR3 protein: CASSFGTANTEAFF; CDR3 DNA: TGCGCCAGCAGCTTCGGGACAGCGAACACTGAAGCTTTCTTT
V gene: TRBV27; clone size: many; J gene: TRBJ1-5; D gene: .; CDR3 protein: CASILPVEGRGQPQHF; CDR3 DNA: TGTGCCAGCATTCTCCCCGTGGAGGGACGAGGGCAGCCCCAGCATTTT
V gene: TRBV28; clone size: few; J gene: TRBJ1-2; D gene: .; CDR3 protein: CASSLSFGHGYTF; CDR3 DNA: TGTGCCAGCAGTTTATCCTTCGGGCATGGCTACACCTTC
V gene: TRBV2; clone size: many; J gene: TRBJ1-5; D gene: .; CDR3 protein: CASSAGGAPNQPQHF; CDR3 DNA: TGTGCCAGCAGTGCCGGTGGGGCTCCAAATCAGCCCCAGCATTTT
V gene: TRBV7-8; clone size: few; J gene: TRBJ2-1; D gene: .; CDR3 protein: CASSPTTPKGHNEQFF; CDR3 DNA: TGTGCCAGCAGCCCTACGACTCCTAAGGGACACAATGAGCAGTTCTTC
V gene: TRBV5-1; clone size: many; J gene: TRBJ1-2; D gene: .; CDR3 protein: CASSLDTTDYGYTF; CDR3 DNA: TGCGCCAGCAGCTTGGACACAACGGACTATGGCTACACCTTC
V gene: TRBV15; clone size: .; J gene: TRBJ1-6; D gene: TRBD1; CDR3 protein: CATSTDRVSPLHF; CDR3 DNA: TGTGCCACCAGCACAGACAGGGTTTCACCCCTCCACTTT
V gene: TRBV7-9; clone size: many; J gene: TRBJ2-5; D gene: .; CDR3 protein: CASSYQTAGETQYF; CDR3 DNA: TGTGCCAGCAGCTATCAGACAGCCGGGGAGACCCAGTACTTC
V gene: TRBV6-9; clone size: few; J gene: TRBJ1-5; D gene: .; CDR3 protein: CASVRSDSNQPQHF; CDR3 DNA: TGTGCCAGCGTTCGGAGTGATAGCAATCAGCCCCAGCATTTT
V gene: TRBV4-1; clone size: few; J gene: TRBJ1-6; D gene: TRBD1; CDR3 protein: CASSHPGTGVSNSPLHF; CDR3 DNA: TGCGCCAGCAGCCACCCGGGGACAGGGGTTAGCAATTCACCCCTCCACTTT
V gene: TRBV7-2; clone size: many; J gene: TRBJ2-3; D gene: .; CDR3 protein: CASSLVPGFTDTQYF; CDR3 DNA: TGTGCCAGCAGCTTAGTTCCAGGGTTCACAGATACGCAGTATTTT
V gene: TRBV3-1; clone size: many; J gene: TRBJ2-2; D gene: .; CDR3 protein: CASSPRGRQGRGTGELFF; CDR3 DNA: TGTGCCAGCAGCCCTCGGGGGAGACAGGGCAGGGGCACCGGGGAGCTGTTTTTT
V gene: TRBV5-1; clone size: many; J gene: TRBJ2-6; D gene: TRBD1; CDR3 protein: CASSTGGSGANVLTF; CDR3 DNA: TGCGCCAGCAGCACAGGGGGCTCTGGGGCCAACGTCCTGACTTTC
V gene: TRBV28; clone size: few; J gene: TRBJ1-1; D gene: .; CDR3 protein: CASSLVGKNTEAFF; CDR3 DNA: TGTGCCAGCAGTTTGGTGGGGAAGAACACTGAAGCTTTCTTT
V gene: TRBV19; clone size: many; J gene: TRBJ1-2; D gene: .; CDR3 protein: CASISREYGYTF; CDR3 DNA: TGTGCCAGTATTAGCAGGGAGTATGGCTACACCTTC
V gene: TRBV7-8; clone size: many; J gene: TRBJ1-5; D gene: .; CDR3 protein: CASSPPETRSNQPQHF; CDR3 DNA: TGTGCCAGCAGCCCCCCCGAAACACGGTCAAATCAGCCCCAGCATTTT
V gene: TRBV20-1; clone size: few; J gene: TRBJ2-7; D gene: TRBD1; CDR3 protein: CSAGPGTGFAEQYF; CDR3 DNA: TGCAGTGCTGGGCCCGGGACAGGGTTTGCCGAGCAGTACTTC
V gene: TRBV6-2/TRBV6-3; clone size: many; J gene: TRBJ1-5; D gene: .; CDR3 protein: CASSPRDGYNQPQHF; CDR3 DNA: TGTGCCAGCAGTCCCCGGGACGGCTACAATCAGCCCCAGCATTTT
V gene: TRBV12-3/TRBV12-4; clone size: many; J gene: TRBJ2-2; D gene: .; CDR3 protein: CASSLNTGELFF; CDR3 DNA: TGTGCCAGCAGTCTAAACACCGGGGAGCTGTTTTTT
V gene: TRBV2; clone size: few; J gene: TRBJ1-2; D gene: .; CDR3 protein: CASSEERNYGYTF; CDR3 DNA: TGTGCCAGCAGTGAAGAAAGGAACTATGGCTACACCTTC
V gene: TRBV27; clone size: .; J gene: TRBJ2-2; D gene: .; CDR3 protein: CASSLSKGGTGELFF; CDR3 DNA: TGTGCCAGCAGTTTATCGAAGGGAGGAACCGGGGAGCTGTTTTTT
V gene: TRBV28; clone size: many; J gene: TRBJ1-1; D gene: TRBD1; CDR3 protein: CASIITGGTEAFF; CDR3 DNA: TGTGCCAGCATTATTACAGGGGGGACTGAAGCTTTCTTT
V gene: TRBV29-1; clone size: .; J gene: TRBJ1-2; D gene: .; CDR3 protein: CSVWDNTSGYTF; CDR3 DNA: TGCAGCGTCTGGGACAATACAAGTGGCTACACCTTC
V gene: TRBV25-1; clone size: few; J gene: TRBJ1-5; D gene: .; CDR3 protein: CASAPVGSNQPQHF; CDR3 DNA: TGTGCCAGCGCTCCGGTAGGCAGCAATCAGCCCCAGCATTTT
V gene: TRBV5-4; clone size: many; J gene: TRBJ2-5; D gene: TRBD1; CDR3 protein: CASSRRTGGLETQYF; CDR3 DNA: TGTGCCAGCAGTCGTCGGACAGGGGGCCTAGAGACCCAGTACTTC
V gene: TRBV6-2/TRBV6-3; clone size: many; J gene: TRBJ1-1; D gene: .; CDR3 protein: CASSSPSHPILQAFF; CDR3 DNA: TGTGCCAGCAGTTCCCCCTCGCATCCGATCCTGCAAGCTTTCTTT
V gene: TRBV5-4; clone size: many; J gene: TRBJ2-3; D gene: TRBD1; CDR3 protein: CASSGGQGRGTDTQYF; CDR3 DNA: TGTGCCAGCAGCGGGGGACAGGGAAGGGGCACAGATACGCAGTATTTT
V gene: TRBV20-1; clone size: medium-sized; J gene: TRBJ1-1; D gene: .; CDR3 protein: CSARRNTEAFF; CDR3 DNA: TGCAGTGCTAGACGGAACACTGAAGCTTTCTTT
V gene: TRBV19; clone size: many; J gene: TRBJ2-3; D gene: .; CDR3 protein: CASRSRGTDTQYF; CDR3 DNA: TGTGCCAGTAGGTCCAGGGGCACAGATACGCAGTATTTT
V gene: TRBV19; clone size: .; J gene: TRBJ2-1; D gene: .; CDR3 protein: CASSIPVGWNEQFF; CDR3 DNA: TGTGCCAGTAGTATCCCCGTAGGGTGGAATGAGCAGTTCTTC
V gene: TRBV9; clone size: .; J gene: TRBJ1-3; D gene: .; CDR3 protein: CASSVGVTAAGNTIYF; CDR3 DNA: TGTGCCAGCAGCGTAGGGGTTACCGCCGCGGGGAACACCATATATTTT
V gene: TRBV6-1; clone size: many; J gene: TRBJ2-5; D gene: TRBD2; CDR3 protein: CASAGTSGLQETQYF; CDR3 DNA: TGTGCCAGCGCTGGGACTAGCGGCCTCCAAGAGACCCAGTACTTC
V gene: TRBV5-4; clone size: many; J gene: TRBJ2-6; D gene: .; CDR3 protein: CASTVSFHSGANVLTF; CDR3 DNA: TGTGCCAGCACCGTATCGTTCCACTCTGGGGCCAACGTCCTGACTTTC
V gene: TRBV12-3/TRBV12-4; clone size: few; J gene: TRBJ1-2; D gene: .; CDR3 protein: CASSFGVGYTF; CDR3 DNA: TGTGCCAGCAGTTTCGGGGTGGGCTACACCTTC
V gene: TRBV7-5; clone size: .; J gene: TRBJ2-3; D gene: .; CDR3 protein: CISVPEATRVGLRTDTQYF; CDR3 DNA: .
V gene: TRBV7-3; clone size: many; J gene: TRBJ2-3; D gene: TRBD2; CDR3 protein: CASSLKASGGFTDTQYF; CDR3 DNA: TGTGCCAGCAGCTTAAAAGCTAGCGGGGGGTTCACAGATACGCAGTATTTT
V gene: TRBV12-3/TRBV12-4; clone size: .; J gene: TRBJ2-1; D gene: TRBD2; CDR3 protein: CASSPQRGRNNEQFF; CDR3 DNA: TGTGCCAGCAGTCCCCAGCGGGGGCGAAACAATGAGCAGTTCTTC
V gene: TRBV18; clone size: many; J gene: TRBJ1-1; D gene: .; CDR3 protein: CASSPIDTLNTEAFF; CDR3 DNA: TGTGCCAGCTCACCTATTGACACTCTGAACACTGAAGCTTTCTTT
V gene: TRBV7-2; clone size: few; J gene: TRBJ2-3; D gene: .; CDR3 protein: CASSQDSGLTDTQYF; CDR3 DNA: TGTGCCAGCAGCCAGGACTCCGGTCTCACAGATACGCAGTATTTT
V gene: TRBV20-1; clone size: many; J gene: TRBJ2-7; D gene: .; CDR3 protein: CSAGPSAAYEQYF; CDR3 DNA: TGCAGTGCCGGGCCGTCAGCAGCCTACGAGCAGTACTTC
V gene: TRBV19; clone size: few; J gene: TRBJ1-1; D gene: .; CDR3 protein: CASSKGGTGVSVPNTEAFF; CDR3 DNA: TGTGCCAGTAGTAAAGGAGGGACGGGGGTGAGCGTTCCGAACACTGAAGCTTTCTTT
V gene: TRBV6-6; clone size: many; J gene: TRBJ1-2; D gene: .; CDR3 protein: CASIRPGHNYGYTF; CDR3 DNA: TGTGCCAGCATTCGCCCGGGACACAACTATGGCTACACCTTC
V gene: TRBV10-2; clone size: many; J gene: TRBJ2-2; D gene: .; CDR3 protein: CASSEPGGELFF; CDR3 DNA: TGCGCCAGCAGTGAACCGGGCGGGGAGCTGTTTTTT